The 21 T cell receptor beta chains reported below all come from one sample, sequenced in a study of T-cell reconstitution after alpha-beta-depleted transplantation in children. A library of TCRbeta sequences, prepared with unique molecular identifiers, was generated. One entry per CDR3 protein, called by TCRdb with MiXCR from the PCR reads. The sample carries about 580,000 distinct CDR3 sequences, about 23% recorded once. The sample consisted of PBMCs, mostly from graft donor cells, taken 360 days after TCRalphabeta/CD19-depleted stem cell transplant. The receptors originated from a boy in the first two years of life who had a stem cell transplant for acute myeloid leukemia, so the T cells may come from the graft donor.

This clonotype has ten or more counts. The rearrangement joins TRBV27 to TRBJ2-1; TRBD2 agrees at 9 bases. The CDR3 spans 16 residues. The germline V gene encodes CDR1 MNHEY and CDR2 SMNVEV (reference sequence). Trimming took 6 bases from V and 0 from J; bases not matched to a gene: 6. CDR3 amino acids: CASRRSGGFSYNEQFF. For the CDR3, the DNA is TGTGCCAGCAGACGAAGCGGGGGGTTCTCCTACAATGAGCAGTTCTTC.

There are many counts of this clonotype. CDR3 sequence reads: CASSYALGGEQFF. The CDR3 coding sequence is TGTGCCAGCAGTTACGCGCTAGGAGGTGAGCAGTTCTTC. This rearrangement joins TRBV6-5 to TRBJ2-1; possible D gene TRBD2, 5 bases. From germline, CDR1 is MNHEY and CDR2 SVGAGI. Between the trimmed V and J ends, which lost 2 bases and 9 bases, there was a span of 11 bases. This CDR3 region has 13 residues.

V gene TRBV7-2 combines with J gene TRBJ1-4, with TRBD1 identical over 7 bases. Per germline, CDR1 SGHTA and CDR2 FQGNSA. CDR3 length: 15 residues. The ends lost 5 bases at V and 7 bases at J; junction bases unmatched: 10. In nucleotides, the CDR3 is TGTGCCAGCAGCCCAGGGACAGTGGGCGGTGAAAAACTGTTTTTT. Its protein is CASSPGTVGGEKLFF.

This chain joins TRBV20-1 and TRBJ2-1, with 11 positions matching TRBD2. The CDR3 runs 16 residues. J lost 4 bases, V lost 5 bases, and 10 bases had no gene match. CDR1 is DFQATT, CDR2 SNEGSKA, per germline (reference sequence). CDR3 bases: TGCAGTGCTCCAATATCTAGCGGGGGGATATACAATGAGCAGTTCTTC. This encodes CSAPISSGGIYNEQFF.

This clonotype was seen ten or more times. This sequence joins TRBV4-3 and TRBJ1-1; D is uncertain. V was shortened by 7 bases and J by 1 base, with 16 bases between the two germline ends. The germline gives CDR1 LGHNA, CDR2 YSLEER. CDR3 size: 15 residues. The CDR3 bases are TGCGCCAGCAACCACTATGACGGCCAGAACACTGAAGCTTTCTTT. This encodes CASNHYDGQNTEAFF.

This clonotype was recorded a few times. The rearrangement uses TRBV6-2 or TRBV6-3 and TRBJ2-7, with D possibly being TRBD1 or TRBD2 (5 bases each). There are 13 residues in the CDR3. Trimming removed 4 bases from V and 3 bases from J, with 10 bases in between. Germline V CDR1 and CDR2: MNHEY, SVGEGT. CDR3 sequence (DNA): TGTGCCAGCAGTTGGGGGTTCGACTACGAGCAGTACTTC. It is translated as CASSWGFDYEQYF.

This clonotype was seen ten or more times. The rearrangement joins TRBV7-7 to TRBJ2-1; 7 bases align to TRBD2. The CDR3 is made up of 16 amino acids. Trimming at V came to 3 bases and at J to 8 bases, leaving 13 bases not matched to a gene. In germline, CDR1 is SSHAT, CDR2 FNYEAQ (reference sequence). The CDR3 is CASSLKIAGRLDEQFF. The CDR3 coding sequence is TGTGCCAGCAGCTTGAAAATAGCGGGCCGTCTTGATGAGCAGTTCTTC.

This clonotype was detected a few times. The CDR3 sequence: CASGDLKTRYNEKLFF. As DNA, the CDR3 is TGTGCCAGCGGCGACCTTAAAACACGGTATAATGAAAAACTGTTTTTT. V gene TRBV28 combines with J gene TRBJ1-4; no definite D call. The CDR3 has 16 residues. Germline V CDR1 and CDR2: MDHEN, SYDVKM. The V end lost 8 bases, the J end lost 4 bases, and 20 bases lay between the germline ends. The full variable domain, in which reference TRBV28 and TRBJ1-4 provide the parts outside the CDR3, is DVKVTQSSRYLVKRTGEKVFLECVQDMDHENMFWYRQDPGLGLRLIYFSYDVKMKEKGDIPEGYSVSREKKERFSLILESASTNQTSMYLCASGDLKTRYNEKLFFGSGTQLSVL.

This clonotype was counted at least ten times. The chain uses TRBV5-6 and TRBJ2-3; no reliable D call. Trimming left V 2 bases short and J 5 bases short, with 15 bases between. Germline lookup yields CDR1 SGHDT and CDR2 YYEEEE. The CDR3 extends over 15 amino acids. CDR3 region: CASSFPGGAKDTQYF. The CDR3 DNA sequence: TGTGCCAGCAGCTTCCCCGGCGGCGCCAAAGATACGCAGTATTTT.

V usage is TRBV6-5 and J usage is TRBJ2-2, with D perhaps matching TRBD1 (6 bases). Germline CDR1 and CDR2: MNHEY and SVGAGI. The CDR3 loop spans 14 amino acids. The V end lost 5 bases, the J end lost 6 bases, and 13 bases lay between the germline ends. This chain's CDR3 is CASSLAYRAGELFF. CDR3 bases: TGTGCCAGCAGTCTTGCTTACAGGGCCGGGGAGCTGTTTTTT.

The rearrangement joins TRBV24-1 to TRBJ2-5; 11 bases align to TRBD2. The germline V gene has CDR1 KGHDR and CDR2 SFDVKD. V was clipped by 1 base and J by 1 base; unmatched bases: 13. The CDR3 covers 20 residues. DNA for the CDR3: TGTGCCACCAGTGATTTACATGTGGCTAGCGGGGGGAGGGGCCAAGAGACCCAGTACTTC. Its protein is CATSDLHVASGGRGQETQYF.

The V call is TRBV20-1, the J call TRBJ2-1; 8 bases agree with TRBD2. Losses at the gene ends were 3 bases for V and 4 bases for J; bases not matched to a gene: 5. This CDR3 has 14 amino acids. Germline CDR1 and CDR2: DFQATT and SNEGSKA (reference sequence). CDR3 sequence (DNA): TGCAGTGCTAGTCGAAGCGGGGGATACAATGAGCAGTTCTTC. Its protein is CSASRSGGYNEQFF.

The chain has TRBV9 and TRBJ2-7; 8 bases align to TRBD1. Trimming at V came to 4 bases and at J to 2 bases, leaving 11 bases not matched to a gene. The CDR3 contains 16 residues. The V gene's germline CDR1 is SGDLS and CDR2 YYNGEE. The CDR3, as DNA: TGTGCCAGCAGCCCCGGAGTGGGACAGGTCCCCTACGAGCAGTACTTC. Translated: CASSPGVGQVPYEQYF.

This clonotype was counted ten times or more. CDR3 sequence reads: CASSRGTSGGETQYF. CDR3 DNA: TGTGCCAGCAGCCGGGGGACTAGCGGGGGGGAGACCCAGTACTTC. This chain uses TRBV12-3 or TRBV12-4 with TRBJ2-5, with 15 bases fitting TRBD2. J was trimmed by 5 bases and V by 6 bases; bases with no gene match: 4. The CDR3 covers 15 residues.

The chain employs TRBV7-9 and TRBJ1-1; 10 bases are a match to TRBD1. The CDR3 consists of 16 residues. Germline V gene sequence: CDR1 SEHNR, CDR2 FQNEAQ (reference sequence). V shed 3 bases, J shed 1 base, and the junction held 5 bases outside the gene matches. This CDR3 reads CASSLTDRGANTEAFF. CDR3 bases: TGTGCCAGCAGCTTGACGGACAGGGGGGCGAACACTGAAGCTTTCTTT.

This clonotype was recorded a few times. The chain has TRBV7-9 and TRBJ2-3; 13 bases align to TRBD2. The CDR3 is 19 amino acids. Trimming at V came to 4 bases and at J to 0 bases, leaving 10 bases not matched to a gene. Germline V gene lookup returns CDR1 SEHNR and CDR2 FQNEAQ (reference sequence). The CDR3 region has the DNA TGTGCCAGCAGCTCCTCCACTAGCGGGGGGGCCGATAGCACAGATACGCAGTATTTT. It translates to CASSSSTSGGADSTDTQYF. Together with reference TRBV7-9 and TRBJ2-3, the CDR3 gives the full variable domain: DTGVSQNPRHKITKRGQNVTFRCDPISEHNRLYWYRQTLGQGPEFLTYFQNEAQLEKSRLLSDRFSAERPKGSFSTLEIQRTEQGDSAMYLCASSSSTSGGADSTDTQYFGPGTRLTVL.

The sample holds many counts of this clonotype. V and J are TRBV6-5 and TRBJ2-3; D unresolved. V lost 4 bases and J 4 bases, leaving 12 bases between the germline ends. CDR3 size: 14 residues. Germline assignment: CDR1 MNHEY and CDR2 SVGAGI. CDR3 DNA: TGTGCCAGCAGTTTAACCTTTACAGCAGATACGCAGTATTTT. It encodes CASSLTFTADTQYF.

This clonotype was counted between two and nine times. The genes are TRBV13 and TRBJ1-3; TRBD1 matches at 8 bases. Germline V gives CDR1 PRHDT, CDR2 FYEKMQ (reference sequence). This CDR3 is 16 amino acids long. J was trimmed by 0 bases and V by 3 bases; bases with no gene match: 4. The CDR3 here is CASSFTGGLSGNTIYF. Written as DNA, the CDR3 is TGTGCCAGCAGCTTTACAGGGGGGCTCTCTGGAAACACCATATATTTT. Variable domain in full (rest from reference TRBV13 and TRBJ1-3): AAGVIQSPRHLIKEKRETATLKCYPIPRHDTVYWYQQGPGQDPQFLISFYEKMQSDKGSIPDRFSAQQFSDYHSELNMSSLELGDSALYFCASSFTGGLSGNTIYFGEGSWLTVV.

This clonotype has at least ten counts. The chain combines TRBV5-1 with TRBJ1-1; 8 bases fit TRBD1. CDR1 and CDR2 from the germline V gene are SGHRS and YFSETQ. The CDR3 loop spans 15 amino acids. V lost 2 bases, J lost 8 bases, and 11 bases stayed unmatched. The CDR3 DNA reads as TGCGCCAGCAGCTTAAGTTACGGGCAGGGGGCGGAAGCTTTCTTT. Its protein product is CASSLSYGQGAEAFF.

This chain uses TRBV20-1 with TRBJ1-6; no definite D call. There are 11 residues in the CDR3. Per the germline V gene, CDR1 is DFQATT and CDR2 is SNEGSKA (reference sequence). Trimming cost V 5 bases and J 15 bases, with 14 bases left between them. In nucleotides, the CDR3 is TGCAGTGCTGCGACACATCCCCTCCTCCACTTT. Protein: CSAATHPLLHF.

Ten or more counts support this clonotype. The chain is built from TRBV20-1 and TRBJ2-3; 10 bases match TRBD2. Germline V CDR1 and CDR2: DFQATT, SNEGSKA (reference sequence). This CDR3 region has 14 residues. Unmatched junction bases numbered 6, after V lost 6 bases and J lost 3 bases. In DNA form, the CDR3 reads TGCAGTGCCCCGGGGACTAGCGCGACAGATACGCAGTATTTT. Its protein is CSAPGTSATDTQYF.